The 4 T cell receptor beta chains given below trace back to one sample, sequenced in a study of PD-L1 blockade in urothelial cancer. Method: immunoSEQ multiplex PCR; TCRdb's copy keeps in-frame clones and lacks some. The data contain tens of thousands of clones, approximately 82% of them seen just once; the ten biggest clones take up around 30%. This material consisted of PBMCs, taken around atezolizumab (anti-PD-L1) treatment. Receptors originate from a man between 60 and 70 years old with urothelial cancer.

This clone was seen more than once but under ten times. The rearrangement uses TRBV6-5 and TRBJ2-1; 9 positions match TRBD1. Germline V gene data show CDR1 as MNHEY and CDR2 as SVGAGI. CDR3 size: 13 residues. J was trimmed by 5 bases and V by 5 bases; bases with no gene match: 1. The CDR3 spells CASSRTGDNEQFF. The CDR3 DNA reads as TGTGCCAGCAGTCGGACAGGGGACAATGAGCAGTTCTTC.

The rearrangement links TRBV28 to TRBJ1-5; no definite D call. The V gene lost 8 bases and the J gene lost 0 bases, with 11 bases spanning the gap. The CDR3 is 14 residues long. Germline V CDR1 and CDR2: MDHEN, SYDVKM. This CDR3 is CASSRQYSNQPQHF. The DNA of the CDR3 is TGTGCCAGCTCCAGGCAGTATAGCAATCAGCCCCAGCATTTT.

The chain is built from TRBV6-6 and TRBJ2-7, with D maybe TRBD1 (5 bases). V lost 2 bases to trimming and J lost 3 bases, with 11 bases between them. The CDR3 sequence is 14 residues long. Germline CDR1 MNHNY, CDR2 SVGAGI (reference sequence). The CDR3 bases are TGTGCCAGCAGTTACACAGGTTCGGGCTACGAGCAGTACTTC. As protein: CASSYTGSGYEQYF.

The chain links TRBV5-6 to TRBJ2-1; 10 nucleotides align to TRBD2. Trimming at V came to 2 bases and at J to 3 bases, leaving 5 bases not matched to a gene. CDR1 is SGHDT, CDR2 YYEEEE, per germline. The CDR3 loop spans 16 amino acids. The CDR3 reads CASSLRTSGNYNEQFF. As DNA, the CDR3 is TGTGCCAGCAGCTTACGGACTAGCGGCAACTACAATGAGCAGTTCTTC.